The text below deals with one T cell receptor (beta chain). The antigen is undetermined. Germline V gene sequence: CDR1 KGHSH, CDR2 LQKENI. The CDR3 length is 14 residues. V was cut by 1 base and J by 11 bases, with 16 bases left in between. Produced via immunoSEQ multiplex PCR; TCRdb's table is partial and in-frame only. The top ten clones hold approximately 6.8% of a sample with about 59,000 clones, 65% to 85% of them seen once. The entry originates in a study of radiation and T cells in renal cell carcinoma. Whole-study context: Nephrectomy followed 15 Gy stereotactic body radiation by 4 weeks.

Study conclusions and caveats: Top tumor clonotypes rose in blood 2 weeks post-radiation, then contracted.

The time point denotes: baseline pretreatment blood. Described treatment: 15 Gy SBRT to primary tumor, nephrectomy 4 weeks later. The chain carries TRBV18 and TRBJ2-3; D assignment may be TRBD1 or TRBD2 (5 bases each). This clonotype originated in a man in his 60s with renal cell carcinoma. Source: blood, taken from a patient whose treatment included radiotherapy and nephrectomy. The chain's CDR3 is CASSPQGTALVQYF. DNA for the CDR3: TGTGCCAGCTCACCACAGGGGACGGCTCTAGTGCAGTATTTT. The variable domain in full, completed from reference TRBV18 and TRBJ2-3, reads NAGVMQNPRHLVRRRGQEARLRCSPMKGHSHVYWYRQLPEEGLKFMVYLQKENIIDESGMPKERFSAEFPKEGPSILRIQQVVRGDSAAYFCASSPQGTALVQYFGPGTRLTVL.